A selection of T cell receptor beta chains follows, all from one sample in a study of shared clonotypes between healthy human individuals. The protocol was immunoSEQ multiplex PCR, while the TCRdb copy is restricted to in-frame clones and leaves out a portion. The sample comprises approximately 2,000,000 clones, around 93% of which are singletons, and over 1.5% rests with the top ten. The sample comprised naive CD8+ T cells from PBMCs. These receptors were collected from a man between 18 and 29 years old in good health. Some clones in this sample may be carry-over from other donors' samples. Both conserved end residues are part of each CDR3. A D gene is named only where the DNA matches it firmly. The listing skips clone size in some rows; elsewhere it reads once, few, many or a size class.

J gene: TRBJ1-5; D gene: TRBD1; clone size: few; V gene: TRBV6-1; CDR3 DNA: TGTGCCAGCAGTTGGACAGGGATTGGTAATCAGCCCCAGCATTTT; CDR3 protein: CASSWTGIGNQPQHF
J gene: TRBJ2-7; D gene: .; clone size: once; V gene: TRBV4-1; CDR3 DNA: TGCGCCAGCGCCGACCTTTTCTACGAGCAGTACTTC; CDR3 protein: CASADLFYEQYF
J gene: TRBJ1-3; D gene: .; clone size: once; V gene: TRBV10-1; CDR3 DNA: TGCGCCAGCAGTGAGTCTGAGACAGACTTATGCTCTTACGCTGGAAACACCATATATTTT; CDR3 protein: CASSESETDLCSYAGNTIYF
J gene: TRBJ2-2; D gene: .; clone size: .; V gene: TRBV7-9; CDR3 DNA: TGTGCCCACGTAGGGGCAGAATTCTTACATAACACCGGGGAGCTGTTTTTT; CDR3 protein: CAHVGAEFLHNTGELFF
J gene: TRBJ2-2; D gene: .; clone size: .; V gene: TRBV5-1; CDR3 DNA: TGCGCCAGCAGCTTGGGGGTCAGGGGAGCCACCGGGGAGCTGTTTTTT; CDR3 protein: CASSLGVRGATGELFF
J gene: TRBJ2-3; D gene: TRBD1; clone size: .; V gene: TRBV4-1; CDR3 DNA: TGCGCCAGCAGCCAAAGGGGGCAGGATCTCACAGATACGCAGTATTTT; CDR3 protein: CASSQRGQDLTDTQYF
J gene: TRBJ2-5; D gene: .; clone size: .; V gene: TRBV6-5; CDR3 DNA: TGTGCCAGCAGTTACTCGATCAAGGGGTTGGAGACCCAGTACTTC; CDR3 protein: CASSYSIKGLETQYF
J gene: TRBJ1-1; D gene: TRBD1; clone size: .; V gene: TRBV30; CDR3 DNA: TGTGCCTGGAGTGCTCCCAGGGGGTGGGCTGAAGCTTTCTTT; CDR3 protein: CAWSAPRGWAEAFF
J gene: TRBJ1-1; D gene: TRBD1; clone size: .; V gene: TRBV28; CDR3 DNA: TGTGCCAGCAGTGCCGGGACAGATTTCCATTGGAACACTGAAGCTTTCTTT; CDR3 protein: CASSAGTDFHWNTEAFF
J gene: TRBJ1-1; D gene: .; clone size: .; V gene: TRBV9; CDR3 DNA: TGTGCCAGCAGCTTCCTCGAGGGGCCTGAAGCTTTCTTT; CDR3 protein: CASSFLEGPEAFF
J gene: TRBJ2-7; D gene: TRBD2; clone size: .; V gene: TRBV27; CDR3 DNA: TGTGCCAGCAGTCCCTCGGGAGGGCTGGGCTCCTACGAGCAGTACTTC; CDR3 protein: CASSPSGGLGSYEQYF
J gene: TRBJ2-7; D gene: .; clone size: .; V gene: TRBV28; CDR3 DNA: TGTGCCAGCAACTTTGCGGGCACCGGGTACGAGCAGTACTTC; CDR3 protein: CASNFAGTGYEQYF
J gene: TRBJ2-7; D gene: .; clone size: .; V gene: TRBV19; CDR3 DNA: TGTGCCAGTAGTATAGATCCGAATTACGGGAACGAGCAGTACTTC; CDR3 protein: CASSIDPNYGNEQYF
J gene: TRBJ2-7; D gene: .; clone size: .; V gene: TRBV7-8; CDR3 DNA: TGTGCCAGCAGCTCCCCGACAGGACGCTACGAGCAGTACTTC; CDR3 protein: CASSSPTGRYEQYF
J gene: TRBJ1-3; D gene: .; clone size: .; V gene: TRBV7-9; CDR3 DNA: TGTGCCAGCATCCTCGGGGCCTCTGGAAACACCATATATTTT; CDR3 protein: CASILGASGNTIYF
J gene: TRBJ1-2; D gene: TRBD1; clone size: .; V gene: TRBV9; CDR3 DNA: TGTGCCAGCAGCGGGACAGGATACTATGGCTACACCTTC; CDR3 protein: CASSGTGYYGYTF
J gene: TRBJ2-1; D gene: TRBD1; clone size: .; V gene: TRBV28; CDR3 DNA: TGTGCCAGCAGTTTCGGGACAGCCAGCTCCTACAATGAGCAGTTCTTC; CDR3 protein: CASSFGTASSYNEQFF
J gene: TRBJ2-1; D gene: TRBD2; clone size: .; V gene: TRBV27; CDR3 DNA: TGTGCCAGCAGTACCCTCGGGACTAGCGGGAGCAGGGAGCAGTTCTTC; CDR3 protein: CASSTLGTSGSREQFF
J gene: TRBJ2-2; D gene: .; clone size: once; V gene: TRBV27; CDR3 DNA: TGTGCCAGCAGTAACCAAGTCACCGGGGAGCTGTTTTTT; CDR3 protein: CASSNQVTGELFF
J gene: TRBJ1-4; D gene: .; clone size: .; V gene: TRBV4-2; CDR3 DNA: TGTGCCAGCAGCCAAGGTGGGGACCCCGAGGAAAAACTGTTTTTT; CDR3 protein: CASSQGGDPEEKLFF
J gene: TRBJ1-1; D gene: .; clone size: .; V gene: TRBV7-2; CDR3 DNA: TGTGCCAGCAGCTCGTACATGAACACTGAAGCTTTCTTT; CDR3 protein: CASSSYMNTEAFF
J gene: TRBJ1-3; D gene: .; clone size: .; V gene: TRBV27; CDR3 DNA: TGTGCCAGCAGTGACAGGACCTCTGGAAACACCATATATTTT; CDR3 protein: CASSDRTSGNTIYF
J gene: TRBJ2-1; D gene: .; clone size: once; V gene: TRBV28; CDR3 DNA: TGTGCCAGCAGTTCAAATGAGCAGTTCTTC; CDR3 protein: CASSSNEQFF
J gene: TRBJ2-7; D gene: .; clone size: .; V gene: TRBV5-1; CDR3 DNA: TGCGCCAGCAGGGCAGACACCCCCTACGAGCAGTACTTC; CDR3 protein: CASRADTPYEQYF
J gene: TRBJ1-1; D gene: .; clone size: .; V gene: TRBV6-5; CDR3 DNA: TGTGCCAGCACCTACTCCCCAGGGAAAGGCACTGAAGCTTTCTTT; CDR3 protein: CASTYSPGKGTEAFF
J gene: TRBJ1-1; D gene: .; clone size: once; V gene: TRBV21-1; CDR3 DNA: TGTGCCAGCAGCAGGAGCGGCGAGAACAGGGGCACTGAAGCTTTCTTT; CDR3 protein: CASSRSGENRGTEAFF
J gene: TRBJ2-7; D gene: .; clone size: once; V gene: TRBV27; CDR3 DNA: TGTGCCAGCAGTTCGGACGGAGCCTACGAGCAGTACTTC; CDR3 protein: CASSSDGAYEQYF
J gene: TRBJ1-1; D gene: TRBD1; clone size: .; V gene: TRBV10-3; CDR3 DNA: TGTGCCATCAGTGGACAGGGTATGGGGAACACTGAAGCTTTCTTT; CDR3 protein: CAISGQGMGNTEAFF
J gene: TRBJ1-1; D gene: .; clone size: .; V gene: TRBV27; CDR3 DNA: TGTGCCAGCAGTTCAGGGCAGGACACTGAAGCTTTCTTT; CDR3 protein: CASSSGQDTEAFF
J gene: TRBJ1-1; D gene: .; clone size: .; V gene: TRBV7-9; CDR3 DNA: TGTGCCAGCAGCTTAAGGGTCGGCACTGAAGCTTTCTTT; CDR3 protein: CASSLRVGTEAFF
J gene: TRBJ1-5; D gene: .; clone size: few; V gene: TRBV19; CDR3 DNA: TGTGCCAGTAGTGGCCGGGGGGTTCAGCCCCAGCATTTT; CDR3 protein: CASSGRGVQPQHF
J gene: TRBJ2-7; D gene: .; clone size: .; V gene: TRBV27; CDR3 DNA: TGTGCCAGCAGTTTAGGCCAGTCCTACGAGCAGTACTTC; CDR3 protein: CASSLGQSYEQYF
J gene: TRBJ2-3; D gene: TRBD2; clone size: .; V gene: TRBV18; CDR3 DNA: TGTGCCAGCTCACGACTAGCGGGAGGGAGCACAGATACGCAGTATTTT; CDR3 protein: CASSRLAGGSTDTQYF
J gene: TRBJ2-7; D gene: TRBD1; clone size: .; V gene: TRBV29-1; CDR3 DNA: TGCAGCGCCATAGGAGACAGGGTCCTCTACGAGCAGTACTTC; CDR3 protein: CSAIGDRVLYEQYF
J gene: TRBJ1-1; D gene: .; clone size: .; V gene: TRBV5-6; CDR3 DNA: TGTGCCAGCAGCTTGGTAGGCGCGAACACTGAAGCTTTCTTT; CDR3 protein: CASSLVGANTEAFF
J gene: TRBJ1-1; D gene: .; clone size: .; V gene: TRBV12-5; CDR3 DNA: TGTGCTAGTGGTTTAGGCAGGAACACTGAAGCTTTCTTT; CDR3 protein: CASGLGRNTEAFF
J gene: TRBJ2-7; D gene: TRBD1; clone size: .; V gene: TRBV28; CDR3 DNA: TGTGCCAGCAAGTCCCAGGGGGCGGGATACGAGCAGTACTTC; CDR3 protein: CASKSQGAGYEQYF
J gene: TRBJ2-5; D gene: TRBD1; clone size: .; V gene: TRBV6-1; CDR3 DNA: TGTGCCAGCGGGTGGGACAGGGGATCGGAGACCCAGTACTTC; CDR3 protein: CASGWDRGSETQYF
J gene: TRBJ2-5; D gene: TRBD2; clone size: once; V gene: TRBV5-6; CDR3 DNA: TGTGCCAGCAGCTTTGTGTCTGTAGCGGGAGAGGAGACCCAGTACTTC; CDR3 protein: CASSFVSVAGEETQYF
J gene: TRBJ2-3; D gene: TRBD1; clone size: .; V gene: TRBV7-9; CDR3 DNA: TGTGCCAGCAGCTTTCCGACAGGGGAGAACACAGATACGCAGTATTTT; CDR3 protein: CASSFPTGENTDTQYF
J gene: TRBJ2-5; D gene: TRBD2; clone size: .; V gene: TRBV10-1; CDR3 DNA: TGCGCCCGCCGTTTGGTACTAGCGGGAGTTCAGCAAGAGACCCAGTACTTC; CDR3 protein: CARRLVLAGVQQETQYF
J gene: TRBJ2-1; D gene: .; clone size: .; V gene: TRBV11-2; CDR3 DNA: TGTGCCAGCAGCTTAATGAGGAATGAGCAGTTCTTC; CDR3 protein: CASSLMRNEQFF
J gene: TRBJ1-2; D gene: TRBD1; clone size: .; V gene: TRBV28; CDR3 DNA: TGTGCCAGCAGTTTCAGACAGGGCCGGCCCGCCTATGGCTACACCTTC; CDR3 protein: CASSFRQGRPAYGYTF
J gene: TRBJ1-2; D gene: TRBD1; clone size: .; V gene: TRBV6-5; CDR3 DNA: TGTGCCAGCAAGGACAGGGGGGAGGCCAACTATGGCTACACCTTC; CDR3 protein: CASKDRGEANYGYTF
J gene: TRBJ1-3; D gene: .; clone size: .; V gene: TRBV4-3; CDR3 DNA: TGCGCCAGCAGCCAACATCCGAGTGATTCGAGCTCTGGAAACACCATATATTTT; CDR3 protein: CASSQHPSDSSSGNTIYF
J gene: TRBJ2-7; D gene: TRBD2; clone size: once; V gene: TRBV7-6; CDR3 DNA: TGTGCCAGCAGCTTAGCGGAGTCCGGGAGGGCGGCCGAGCAGTACTTC; CDR3 protein: CASSLAESGRAAEQYF
J gene: TRBJ2-2; D gene: .; clone size: .; V gene: TRBV10-3; CDR3 DNA: TGTGCCATCAGTGAGTCCAACACCGGGGAGCTGTTTTTT; CDR3 protein: CAISESNTGELFF
J gene: TRBJ2-7; D gene: TRBD2; clone size: .; V gene: TRBV27; CDR3 DNA: TGTGCCAGCAGTTTATGGGAGGGTTCCTACGAGCAGTACTTC; CDR3 protein: CASSLWEGSYEQYF
J gene: TRBJ1-1; D gene: .; clone size: .; V gene: TRBV7-6; CDR3 DNA: TGTGCCAGCAGCTTAGCTCCGGGAGATGAAGCTTTCTTT; CDR3 protein: CASSLAPGDEAFF
J gene: TRBJ2-5; D gene: TRBD2; clone size: .; V gene: TRBV2; CDR3 DNA: TGTGCCAGCAGTGAAGGGGCTTGGACTAGCGGGAGGCTGGGGGAGACCCAGTACTTC; CDR3 protein: CASSEGAWTSGRLGETQYF
J gene: TRBJ1-1; D gene: .; clone size: .; V gene: TRBV5-8; CDR3 DNA: TGTGCCAGCAGCTTGTCGTGGGCGAACACTGAAGCTTTCTTT; CDR3 protein: CASSLSWANTEAFF
J gene: TRBJ2-7; D gene: TRBD2; clone size: .; V gene: TRBV4-2; CDR3 DNA: TGTGCCAGCAGCCAAGATGGACTAGCTGAATCCTACGAGCAGTACTTC; CDR3 protein: CASSQDGLAESYEQYF
J gene: TRBJ2-2; D gene: TRBD2; clone size: .; V gene: TRBV7-9; CDR3 DNA: TGTGCCAGCAGCGGACTAGTGACCGGGGAGCTGTTTTTT; CDR3 protein: CASSGLVTGELFF